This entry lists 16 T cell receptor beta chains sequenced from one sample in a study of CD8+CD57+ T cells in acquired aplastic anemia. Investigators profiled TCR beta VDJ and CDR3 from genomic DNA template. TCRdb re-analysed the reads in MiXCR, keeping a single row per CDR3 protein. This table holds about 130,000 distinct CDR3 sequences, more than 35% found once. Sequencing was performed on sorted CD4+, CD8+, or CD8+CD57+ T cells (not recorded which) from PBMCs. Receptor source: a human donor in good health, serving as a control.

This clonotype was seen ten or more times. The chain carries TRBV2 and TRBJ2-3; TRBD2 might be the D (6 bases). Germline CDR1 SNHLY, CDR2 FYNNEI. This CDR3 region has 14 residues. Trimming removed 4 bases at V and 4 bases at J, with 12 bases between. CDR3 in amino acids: CASSGGGIADTQYF. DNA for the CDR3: TGTGCCAGCAGTGGAGGCGGGATAGCAGATACGCAGTATTTT.

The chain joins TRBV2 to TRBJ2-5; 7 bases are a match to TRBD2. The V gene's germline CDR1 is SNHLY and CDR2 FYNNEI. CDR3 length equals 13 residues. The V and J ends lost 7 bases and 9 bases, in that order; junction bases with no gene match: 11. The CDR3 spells CASILGLVEAQYF. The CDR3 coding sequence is TGTGCCAGCATTCTAGGACTAGTGGAGGCCCAGTACTTC.

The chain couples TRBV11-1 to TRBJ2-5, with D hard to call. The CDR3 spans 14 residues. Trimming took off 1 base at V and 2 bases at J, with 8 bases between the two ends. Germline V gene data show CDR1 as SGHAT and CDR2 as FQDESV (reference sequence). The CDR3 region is CASSLVQLQETQYF. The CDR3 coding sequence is TGTGCCAGCAGCTTAGTACAGCTTCAAGAGACCCAGTACTTC.

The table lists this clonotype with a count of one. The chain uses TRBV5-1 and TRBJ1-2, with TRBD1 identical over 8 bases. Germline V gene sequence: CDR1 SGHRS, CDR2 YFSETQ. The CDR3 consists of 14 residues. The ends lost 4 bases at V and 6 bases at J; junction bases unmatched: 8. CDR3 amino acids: CASSPGGAKDGYTF. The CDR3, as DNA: TGCGCCAGCAGCCCAGGGGGCGCGAAGGATGGCTACACCTTC.

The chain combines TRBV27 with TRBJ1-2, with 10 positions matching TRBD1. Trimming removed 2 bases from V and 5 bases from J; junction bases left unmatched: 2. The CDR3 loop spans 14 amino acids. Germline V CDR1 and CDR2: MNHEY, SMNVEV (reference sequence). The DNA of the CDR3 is TGTGCCAGCAGTTTAAGGGGACAGGGGTATGGCTACACCTTC. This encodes CASSLRGQGYGYTF.

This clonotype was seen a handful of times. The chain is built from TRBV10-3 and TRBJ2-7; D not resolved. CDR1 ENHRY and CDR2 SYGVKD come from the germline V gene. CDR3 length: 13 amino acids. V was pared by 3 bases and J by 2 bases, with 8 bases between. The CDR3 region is CAISDRPPYEQYF. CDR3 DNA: TGTGCCATCAGTGATAGACCGCCCTACGAGCAGTACTTC.

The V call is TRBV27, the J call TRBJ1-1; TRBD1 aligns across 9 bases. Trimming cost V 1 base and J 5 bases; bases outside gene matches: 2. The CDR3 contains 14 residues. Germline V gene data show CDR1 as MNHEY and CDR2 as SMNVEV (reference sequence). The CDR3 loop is CASSLLGQGTEAFF. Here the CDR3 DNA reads TGTGCCAGCAGTTTATTGGGACAGGGAACTGAAGCTTTCTTT.

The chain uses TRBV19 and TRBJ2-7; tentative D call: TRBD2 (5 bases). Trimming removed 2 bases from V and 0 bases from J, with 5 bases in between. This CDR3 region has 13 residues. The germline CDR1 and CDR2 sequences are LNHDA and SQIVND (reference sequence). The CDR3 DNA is TGTGCCAGTAGTATAACTAGCTCCTACGAGCAGTACTTC. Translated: CASSITSSYEQYF.

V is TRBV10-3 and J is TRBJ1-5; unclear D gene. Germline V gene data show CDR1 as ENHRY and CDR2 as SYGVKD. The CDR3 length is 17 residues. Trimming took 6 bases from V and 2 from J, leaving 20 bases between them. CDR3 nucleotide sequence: TGTGCCATCAGAAAGTCGAGCGGGAGAGTAGGCAATCAGCCCCAGCATTTT. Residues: CAIRKSSGRVGNQPQHF.

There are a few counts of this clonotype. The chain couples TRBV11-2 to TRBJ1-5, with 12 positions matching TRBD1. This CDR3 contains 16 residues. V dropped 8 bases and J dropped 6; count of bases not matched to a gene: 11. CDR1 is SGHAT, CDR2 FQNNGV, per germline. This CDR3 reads CASHPGTGGYGQPQHF. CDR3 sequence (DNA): TGTGCCAGCCATCCCGGGACAGGGGGCTATGGTCAGCCCCAGCATTTT.

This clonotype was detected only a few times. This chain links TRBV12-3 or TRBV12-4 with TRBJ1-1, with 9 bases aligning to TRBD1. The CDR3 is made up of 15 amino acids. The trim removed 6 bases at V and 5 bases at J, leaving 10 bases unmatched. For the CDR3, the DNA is TGTGCCAGCAGATCATTAACAGGGGGCCGGACTGAAGCTTTCTTT. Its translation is CASRSLTGGRTEAFF.

The CDR3, as DNA: TGTGCCACCAGTGTGGGGGAGTTCTTC. Its translation: CATSVGEFF. The V gene is TRBV24-1, the J gene TRBJ2-1; possibly TRBD1 or TRBD2 for D (5 bases each). The CDR3 covers 9 residues. V lost 5 bases to trimming and J lost 14 bases, with 6 bases between them. Germline V lookup: CDR1 KGHDR, CDR2 SFDVKD.

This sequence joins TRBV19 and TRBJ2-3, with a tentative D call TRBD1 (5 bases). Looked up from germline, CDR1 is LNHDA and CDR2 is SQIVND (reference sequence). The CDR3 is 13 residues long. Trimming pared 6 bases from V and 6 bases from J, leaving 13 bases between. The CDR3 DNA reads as TGTGCCAGTAGGGAACAGGAGTCGGATACGCAGTATTTT. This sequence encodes CASREQESDTQYF.

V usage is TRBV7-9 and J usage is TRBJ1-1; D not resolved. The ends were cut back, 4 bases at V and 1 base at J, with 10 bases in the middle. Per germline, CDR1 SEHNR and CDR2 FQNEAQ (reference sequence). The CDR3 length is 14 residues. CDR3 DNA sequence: TGTGCCAGCAGCTCATCTCATACGAACACTGAAGCTTTCTTT. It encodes CASSSSHTNTEAFF.

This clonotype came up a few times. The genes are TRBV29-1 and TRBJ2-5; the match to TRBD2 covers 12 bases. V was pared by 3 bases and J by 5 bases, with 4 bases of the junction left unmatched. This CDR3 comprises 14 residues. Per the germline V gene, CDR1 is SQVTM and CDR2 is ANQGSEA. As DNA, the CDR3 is TGCAGCGTTGAGCTAGCGGGGGGGCCGGAGACCCAGTACTTC. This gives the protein CSVELAGGPETQYF.

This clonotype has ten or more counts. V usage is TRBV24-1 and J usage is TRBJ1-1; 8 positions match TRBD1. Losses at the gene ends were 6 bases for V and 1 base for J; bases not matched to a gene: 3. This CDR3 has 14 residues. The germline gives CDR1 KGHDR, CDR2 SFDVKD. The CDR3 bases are TGTGCCACCAGTCCCGGGACAGGGAACACTGAAGCTTTCTTT. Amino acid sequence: CATSPGTGNTEAFF.